This T cell receptor beta chain derives from a study of blood T cell repertoires in COVID-19 (dated by TCRdb to 2020 to 2022). Broadly, across the study: Samples covering the acute and convalescent phases of COVID-19 were provided by collaborators in the United States, Italy and Spain. The material from the prospective study consisted of cDNA or gDNA derived from T cells, B-cell-depleted T cells, or PBMCs. The dataset comprised deeply sampled blood TCRbeta repertoires from subjects exposed to, actively infected with, or recovered from COVID-19. A freely available public database, intended as a resource for researchers studying the immune response to SARS-CoV-2, is where the repertoires were released. The samples were drawn from two sources: the first 160 participants of the ongoing ImmuneRACE study, and 1,254 subjects contributed by 6 global collaborators. Nearly every sample came with metadata listing a de-identified subject ID, COVID-19 status, age in years and sex. Where available, HLA class I and class II types were obtained from metadata supplied by the sample provider rather than from assay-based typing. Study-level results and caveats: How much clinical and demographic metadata was included differed by source and by participant, and the metadata was provided uncurated.

V gives up 1 base and J gives up 7 bases, and the segment between their germline ends measures 7 bases. The germline V gene encodes CDR1 SEHNR and CDR2 FQNEAQ (reference sequence). Spanning cysteine to phenylalanine, the CDR3 consists of 12 amino acids. CDR3 DNA only is kept here, 36 bases in frame from base 1. In Seattle, one collaborating source enrolled patients while the infection was active and tracked those patients longitudinally over the course of disease. Collaborating institutions collected whole blood in K2EDTA tubes following their own protocols. Collaborator samples were shipped for TCRbeta analysis as frozen whole blood, isolated PBMCs, or DNA extracted from either sample type. About this clone itself: It lacks a known antigen. It has no much larger one-base neighbor in the sample; base qualities were not kept.

The immunoSEQ Assay, a bias-controlled multiplex PCR, was used to amplify TCRbeta CDR3 regions from genomic DNA. The published analysis was carried out like this. Within the assay, amplification of reference gene primers was used to estimate how many nucleated cells each sample contained. To quantify the absolute abundance of each unique TCRbeta CDR3 rearrangement, sequence reads were collapsed and filtered. For each sample, productive Simpson clonality was calculated as the square root of Simpson's diversity index across productive rearrangements. Held by TCRdb, this immuneACCESS table contains in-frame sequences only and omits some clones. Under half of the omission traces to an unresolved V gene where checked; the cause of the rest is unknown. The DNA gave D and trimming, while V, J and clone size come from that table. The sample yields about 120,000 clones; nearly 90% were counted once. In total, the top ten clones hold 3.8% of the sample.

The clonotype comes from a woman in her sixties or seventies with COVID-19, enrolled during active disease. Sequences were obtained from peripheral blood. The rearranged segments are TRBV7-9 and TRBJ1-1; no D gene can be assigned with confidence. Here the CDR3 is given as CASSLVRVEAFF. The DNA sequence is TGTGCCAGCAGCTTAGTCCGGGTTGAAGCTTTCTTT.